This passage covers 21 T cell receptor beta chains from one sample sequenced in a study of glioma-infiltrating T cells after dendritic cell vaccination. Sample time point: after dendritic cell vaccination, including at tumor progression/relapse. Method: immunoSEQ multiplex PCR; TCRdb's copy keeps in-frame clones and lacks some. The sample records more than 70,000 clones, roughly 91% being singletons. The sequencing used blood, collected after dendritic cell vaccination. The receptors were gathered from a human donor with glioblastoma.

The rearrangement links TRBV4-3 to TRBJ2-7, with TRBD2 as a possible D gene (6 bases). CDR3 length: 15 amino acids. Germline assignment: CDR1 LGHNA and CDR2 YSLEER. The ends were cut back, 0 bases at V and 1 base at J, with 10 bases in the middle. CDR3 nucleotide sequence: TGCGCCAGCAGCCAAGATTGGAGGGGTTCCTACGAGCAGTACTTC. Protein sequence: CASSQDWRGSYEQYF.

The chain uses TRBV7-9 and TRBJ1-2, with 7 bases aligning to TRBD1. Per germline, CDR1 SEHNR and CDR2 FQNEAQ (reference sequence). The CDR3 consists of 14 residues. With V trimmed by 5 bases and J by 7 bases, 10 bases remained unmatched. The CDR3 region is CASSPTDRIAGYTF. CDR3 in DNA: TGTGCCAGCAGCCCGACGGACAGGATAGCTGGCTACACCTTC.

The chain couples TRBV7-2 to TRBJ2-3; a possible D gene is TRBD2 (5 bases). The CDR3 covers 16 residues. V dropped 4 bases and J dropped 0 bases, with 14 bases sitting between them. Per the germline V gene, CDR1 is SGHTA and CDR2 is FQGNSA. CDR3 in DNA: TGTGCCAGCAGCTCCAGGCCCCGGAGGAGCACAGATACGCAGTATTTT. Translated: CASSSRPRRSTDTQYF.

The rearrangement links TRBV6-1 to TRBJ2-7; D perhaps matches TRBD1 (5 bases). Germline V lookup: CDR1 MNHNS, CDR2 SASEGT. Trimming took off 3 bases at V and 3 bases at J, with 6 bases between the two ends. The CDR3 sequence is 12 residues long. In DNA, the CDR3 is TGTGCCAGCAGTGACAGGGTCTACGAGCAGTACTTC. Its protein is CASSDRVYEQYF.

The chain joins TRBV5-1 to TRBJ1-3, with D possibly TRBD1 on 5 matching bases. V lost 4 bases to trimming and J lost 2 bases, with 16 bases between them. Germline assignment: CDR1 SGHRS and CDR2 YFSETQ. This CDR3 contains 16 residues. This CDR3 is CASSTHGAVAGNTIYF. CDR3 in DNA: TGCGCCAGCAGCACACATGGGGCAGTTGCTGGAAACACCATATATTTT.

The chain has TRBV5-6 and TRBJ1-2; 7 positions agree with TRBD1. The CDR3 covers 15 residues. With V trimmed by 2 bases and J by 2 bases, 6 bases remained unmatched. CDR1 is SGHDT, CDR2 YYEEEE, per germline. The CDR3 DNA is TGTGCCAGCAGCTTACCCGGGACAGCGAACTATGGCTACACCTTC. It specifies CASSLPGTANYGYTF.

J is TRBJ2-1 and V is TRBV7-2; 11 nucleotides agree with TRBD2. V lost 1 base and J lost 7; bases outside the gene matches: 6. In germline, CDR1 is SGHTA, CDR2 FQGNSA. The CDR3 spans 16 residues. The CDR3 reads CASSLGLAGGVNEQFF. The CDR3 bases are TGTGCCAGCAGCTTAGGGCTAGCGGGAGGTGTAAATGAGCAGTTCTTC.

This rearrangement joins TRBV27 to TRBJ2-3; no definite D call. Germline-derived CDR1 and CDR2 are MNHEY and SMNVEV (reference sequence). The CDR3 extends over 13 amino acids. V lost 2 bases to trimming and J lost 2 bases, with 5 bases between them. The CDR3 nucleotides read TGTGCCAGCAGTTTAGCGGACACAGATACGCAGTATTTT. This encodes CASSLADTDTQYF.

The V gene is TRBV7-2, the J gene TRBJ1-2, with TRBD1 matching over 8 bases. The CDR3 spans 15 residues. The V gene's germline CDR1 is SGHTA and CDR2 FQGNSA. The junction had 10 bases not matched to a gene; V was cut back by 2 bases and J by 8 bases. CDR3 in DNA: TGTGCCAGCAGCTTAATAGGGGACAGGCCAATGGGCTACACCTTC. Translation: CASSLIGDRPMGYTF.

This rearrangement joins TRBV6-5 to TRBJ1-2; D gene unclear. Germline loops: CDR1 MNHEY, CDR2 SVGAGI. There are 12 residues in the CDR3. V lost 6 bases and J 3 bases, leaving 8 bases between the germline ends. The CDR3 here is CASSPGDYGYTF. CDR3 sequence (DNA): TGTGCCAGCAGCCCCGGGGACTATGGCTACACCTTC.

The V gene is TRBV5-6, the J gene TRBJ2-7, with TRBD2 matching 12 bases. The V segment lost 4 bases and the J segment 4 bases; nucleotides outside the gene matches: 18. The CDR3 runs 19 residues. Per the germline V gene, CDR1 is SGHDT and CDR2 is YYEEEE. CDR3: CASSPYITSGRTRRYEQYF. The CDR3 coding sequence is TGTGCCAGCAGCCCTTACATCACTAGCGGGAGGACACGTCGTTACGAGCAGTACTTC.

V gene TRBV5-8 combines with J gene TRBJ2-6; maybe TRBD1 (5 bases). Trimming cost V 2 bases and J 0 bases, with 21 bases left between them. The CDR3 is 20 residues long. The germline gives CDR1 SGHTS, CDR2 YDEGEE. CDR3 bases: TGTGCCAGCAGCTTACCCCCTGGCAGTTCAGGGTCCTCTGGGGCCAACGTCCTGACTTTC. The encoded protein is CASSLPPGSSGSSGANVLTF.

The CDR3 spells CASSLGQGLNEQYF. Written as DNA, the CDR3 is TGTGCCAGCAGTCTCGGACAGGGATTAAACGAGCAGTACTTC. The chain has TRBV7-2 and TRBJ2-7; 8 bases map to TRBD1. The ends lost 6 bases at V and 5 bases at J; junction bases unmatched: 9. The CDR3 is made up of 14 amino acids. Germline CDR1 SGHTA, CDR2 FQGNSA.

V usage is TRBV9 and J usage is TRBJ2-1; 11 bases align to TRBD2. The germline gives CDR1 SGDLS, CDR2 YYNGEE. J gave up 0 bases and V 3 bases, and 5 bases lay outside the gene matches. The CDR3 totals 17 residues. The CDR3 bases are TGTGCCAGCAGCGGCGGGACTAGCGGAGGCTCCTACAATGAGCAGTTCTTC. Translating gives CASSGGTSGGSYNEQFF.

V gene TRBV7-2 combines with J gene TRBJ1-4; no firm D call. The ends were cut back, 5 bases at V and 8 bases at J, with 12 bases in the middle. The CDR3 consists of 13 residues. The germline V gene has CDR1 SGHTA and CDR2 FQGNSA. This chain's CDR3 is CASSRVSGEKLFF. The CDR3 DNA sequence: TGTGCCAGCAGCCGCGTCAGCGGGGAAAAACTGTTTTTT.

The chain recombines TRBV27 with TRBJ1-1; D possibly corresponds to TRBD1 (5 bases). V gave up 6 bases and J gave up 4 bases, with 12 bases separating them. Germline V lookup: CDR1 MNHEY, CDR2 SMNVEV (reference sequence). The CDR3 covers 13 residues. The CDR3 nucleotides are TGTGCCAGCAGAAATCCGGGACTCACTGAAGCTTTCTTT. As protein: CASRNPGLTEAFF.

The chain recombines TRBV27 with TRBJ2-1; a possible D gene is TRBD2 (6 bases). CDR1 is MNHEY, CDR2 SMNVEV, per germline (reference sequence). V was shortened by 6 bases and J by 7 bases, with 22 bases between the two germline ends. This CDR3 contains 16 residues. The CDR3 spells CASRGGRGGGWNEQFF. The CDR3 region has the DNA TGTGCCAGCAGGGGCGGACGGGGAGGTGGGTGGAATGAGCAGTTCTTC.

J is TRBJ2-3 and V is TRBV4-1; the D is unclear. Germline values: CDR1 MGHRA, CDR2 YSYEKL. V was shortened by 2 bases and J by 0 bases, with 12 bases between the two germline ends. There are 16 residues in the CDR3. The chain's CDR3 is CASSQRGLPSTDTQYF. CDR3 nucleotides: TGCGCCAGCAGCCAACGTGGGCTCCCTAGCACAGATACGCAGTATTTT.

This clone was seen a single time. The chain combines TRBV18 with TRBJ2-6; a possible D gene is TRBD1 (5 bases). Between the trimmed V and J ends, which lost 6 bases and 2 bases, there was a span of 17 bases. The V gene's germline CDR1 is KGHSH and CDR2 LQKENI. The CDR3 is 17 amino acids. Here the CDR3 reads CASSAFGQGAGANVLTF. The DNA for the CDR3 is TGTGCCAGCTCGGCGTTCGGGCAGGGCGCTGGGGCCAACGTCCTGACTTTC.

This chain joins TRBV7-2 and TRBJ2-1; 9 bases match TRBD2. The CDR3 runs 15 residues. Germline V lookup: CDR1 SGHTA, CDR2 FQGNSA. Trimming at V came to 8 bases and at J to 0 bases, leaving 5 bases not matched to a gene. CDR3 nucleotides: TGTGCCAGCGCCTCGGGACTAGCCTCCTACAATGAGCAGTTCTTC. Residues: CASASGLASYNEQFF.

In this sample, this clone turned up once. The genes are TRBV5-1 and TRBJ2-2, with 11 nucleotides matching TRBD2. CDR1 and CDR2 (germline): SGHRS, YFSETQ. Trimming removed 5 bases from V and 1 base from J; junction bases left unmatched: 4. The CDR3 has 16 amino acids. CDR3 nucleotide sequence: TGCGCCAGCAGGGCCACTAGCGGGGGGAACACCGGGGAGCTGTTTTTT. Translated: CASRATSGGNTGELFF.